This TCR beta chain was sequenced during a study of blood T cell repertoires in COVID-19. Across the study: Sources were T cells, B-cell-depleted T cells, or PBMCs; the material itself was cDNA or gDNA.

Authors' analysis steps: Counts of nucleated cells, estimated from reference gene primer amplification, were obtained. Repertoires were generated with immunoSEQ multiplex PCR, while TCRdb's copy carries only in-frame clones and drops some. V, J and clone size are taken as reported in that table, and D and trimming were inferred from the DNA itself. The sample has fewer than 400,000 clones, approximately 85% seen once. Participants were aged about 18 to 89 years from about two dozen US areas. Recovered Cohort 3 donors showed two negative PCRs, clearance, or symptom resolution. The CDR3 spans 14 residues. Germline V CDR1 and CDR2: KGHSH, LQKENI. V lost 6 bases and J 3 bases, leaving 14 bases between the germline ends.

J is TRBJ1-1 and V is TRBV18, with a tentative D call TRBD1 (5 bases). The sequence came from a man aged 25 to 40 who had recovered from COVID-19. The sample taken for sequencing was PBMCs or T cells enriched from blood (not recorded which). In nucleotides, the CDR3 is TGTGCCAGCTCCCTAAGGGAAGGGGACACTGAAGCTTTCTTT. It specifies CASSLREGDTEAFF.